This T cell receptor (beta chain) was documented in a study of chemoradiotherapy in HPV16-positive cancers. Study-level findings and limits: In HPV16-positive patients, HPV-responsive T-cell expansion tracked better recurrence-free survival. Non-HPV-specific T cells did not expand in tumors during treatment, whereas candidate HPV-specific clones and E7-related motifs did.

This CDR3 has 15 amino acids. The V and J ends lost 0 bases and 7 bases, in that order; junction bases with no gene match: 6. CDR1 and CDR2 (germline): GTSNPN, SVGIG (reference sequence). Turning to this clone: Its cognate antigen is unknown.

Only in-frame clones appear in the TCRdb table, and some are missing; sequencing was by immunoSEQ multiplex PCR. Among 2,000 to 3,000 clones listed, more than 70% were seen once. The input for sequencing was tumor tissue, taken from a patient who underwent chemoradiotherapy. The clonotype originates from a human donor with HPV-associated anogenital cancer. The chain recombines TRBV30 with TRBJ1-4; 9 nucleotides agree with TRBD1. The CDR3 DNA reads as TGTGCCTGGAGTGTACAGTTGGGACAGGGTGAAAAACTGTTTTTT. This translates into CAWSVQLGQGEKLFF.